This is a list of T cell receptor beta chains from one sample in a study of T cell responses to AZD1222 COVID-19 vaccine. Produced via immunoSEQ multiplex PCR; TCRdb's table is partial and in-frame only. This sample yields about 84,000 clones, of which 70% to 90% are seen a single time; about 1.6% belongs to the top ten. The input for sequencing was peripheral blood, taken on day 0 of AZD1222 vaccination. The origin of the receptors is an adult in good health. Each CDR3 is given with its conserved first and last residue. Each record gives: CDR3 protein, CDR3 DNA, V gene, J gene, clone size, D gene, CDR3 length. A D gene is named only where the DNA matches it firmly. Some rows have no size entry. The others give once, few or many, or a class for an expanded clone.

CASSKITAGDNEKLFF	TGTGCCAGTAGTAAGATTACCGCCGGTGATAATGAAAAACTGTTTTTT	TRBV19	TRBJ1-4	.	.	16
CASSPPPGSRGYGYTF	TGTGCCAGCTCACCACCGCCGGGGAGCAGGGGCTATGGCTACACCTTC	TRBV18	TRBJ1-2	.	.	16
CASSQEVQGASNTGELFF	TGCGCCAGCAGCCAAGAGGTTCAGGGGGCGTCGAACACCGGGGAGCTGTTTTTT	TRBV4-1	TRBJ2-2	.	TRBD1	18
CASAGLAPYEQYF	TGTGCCAGCGCGGGACTAGCCCCCTACGAGCAGTACTTC	TRBV6-5	TRBJ2-7	once	TRBD2	13
CSATDRGNSNEQFF	TGCAGCGCCACCGACAGGGGGAATAGCAATGAGCAGTTCTTC	TRBV29-1	TRBJ2-1	once	TRBD1	14
CASSGTSGRTDTQYF	TGTGCCAGCAGCGGGACTAGCGGCCGCACAGATACGCAGTATTTT	TRBV25-1	TRBJ2-3	few	TRBD2	15
CASSTSHAGANVLTF	TGTGCCAGCAGTACCTCTCACGCTGGGGCCAACGTCCTGACTTTC	TRBV6-5	TRBJ2-6	.	.	15
CASSPRLADQETQYF	TGTGCCAGCTCACCTAGACTAGCGGATCAAGAGACCCAGTACTTC	TRBV18	TRBJ2-5	.	TRBD2	15
CASSLSGTSGSGELFF	TGTGCCAGCAGCTTATCCGGGACTAGCGGGTCCGGGGAGCTGTTTTTT	TRBV7-9	TRBJ2-2	.	TRBD2	16
CAWSVPSDTQYF	TGTGCCTGGAGTGTACCATCAGATACGCAGTATTTT	TRBV30	TRBJ2-3	.	.	12
CASSLVGTGFMNTEAFF	TGTGCCAGCAGCTTAGTCGGGACAGGCTTCATGAACACTGAAGCTTTCTTT	TRBV7-9	TRBJ1-1	.	TRBD1	17
CASSLGHIAGGPYNEQFF	TGTGCCAGCAGCTTAGGACATATAGCGGGAGGGCCCTACAATGAGCAGTTCTTC	TRBV7-9	TRBJ2-1	.	TRBD2	18
CAQRTSGTYEQYF	TGTGCCCAGAGGACTAGCGGAACCTACGAGCAGTACTTC	TRBV30	TRBJ2-7	.	TRBD2	13
CASSVAAVQETQYF	TGTGCCAGCAGTGTGGCAGCGGTACAAGAGACCCAGTACTTC	TRBV2	TRBJ2-5	.	.	14
CASMEGAGTNYGYTF	TGTGCCAGTATGGAGGGGGCAGGGACCAACTATGGCTACACCTTC	TRBV19	TRBJ1-2	.	TRBD1	15
CASSMAGGVFEKLFF	TGTGCCAGTAGTATGGCGGGGGGCGTATTTGAAAAACTGTTTTTT	TRBV19	TRBJ1-4	.	.	15
CASSLDGNGAQHF	TGTGCCAGCAGCTTAGACGGAAATGGGGCCCAGCATTTT	TRBV7-2	TRBJ1-5	.	.	13
CASSSQGDQPQHF	TGTGCCAGCAGCTCCCAGGGGGATCAGCCCCAGCATTTT	TRBV6-5	TRBJ1-5	.	TRBD1	13